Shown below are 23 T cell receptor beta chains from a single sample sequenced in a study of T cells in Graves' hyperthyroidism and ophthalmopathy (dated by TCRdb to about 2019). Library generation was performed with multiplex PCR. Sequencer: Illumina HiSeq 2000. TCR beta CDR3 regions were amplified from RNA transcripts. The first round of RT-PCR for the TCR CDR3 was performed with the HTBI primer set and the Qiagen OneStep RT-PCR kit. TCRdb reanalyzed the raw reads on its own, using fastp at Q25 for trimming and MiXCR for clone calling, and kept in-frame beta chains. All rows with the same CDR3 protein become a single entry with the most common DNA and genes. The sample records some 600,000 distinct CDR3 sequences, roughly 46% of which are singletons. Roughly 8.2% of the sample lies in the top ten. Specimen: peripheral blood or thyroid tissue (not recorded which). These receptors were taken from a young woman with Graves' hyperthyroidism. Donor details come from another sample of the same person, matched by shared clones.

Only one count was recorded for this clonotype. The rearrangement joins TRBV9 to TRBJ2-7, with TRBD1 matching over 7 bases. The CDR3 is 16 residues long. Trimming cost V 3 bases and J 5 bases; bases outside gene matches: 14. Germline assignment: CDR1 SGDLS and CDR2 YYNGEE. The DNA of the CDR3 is TGTGCCAGCAGCGGTGGTAAGACAGGGATGAGCCACGAGCAGTACTTC. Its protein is CASSGGKTGMSHEQYF. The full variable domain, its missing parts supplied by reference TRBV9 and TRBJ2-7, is DSGVTQTPKHLITATGQRVTLRCSPRSGDLSVYWYQQSLDQGLQFLIQYYNGEERAKGNILERFSAQQFPDLHSELNLSSLELGDSALYFCASSGGKTGMSHEQYFGPGTRLTVT.

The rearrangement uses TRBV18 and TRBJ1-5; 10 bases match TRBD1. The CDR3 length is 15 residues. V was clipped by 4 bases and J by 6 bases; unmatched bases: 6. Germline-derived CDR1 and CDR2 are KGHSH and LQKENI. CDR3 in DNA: TGTGCCAGCTCACAGAGGACAGGGGGTTCTCAGCCCCAGCATTTT. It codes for CASSQRTGGSQPQHF.

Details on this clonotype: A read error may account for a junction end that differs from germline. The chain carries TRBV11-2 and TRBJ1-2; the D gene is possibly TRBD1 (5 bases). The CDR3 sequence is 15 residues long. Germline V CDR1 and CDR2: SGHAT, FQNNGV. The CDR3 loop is CASSWTEQGVYGHTF. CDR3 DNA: TGTGCCAGCAGCTGGACCGAGCAGGGAGTCTATGGCCACACCTTC.

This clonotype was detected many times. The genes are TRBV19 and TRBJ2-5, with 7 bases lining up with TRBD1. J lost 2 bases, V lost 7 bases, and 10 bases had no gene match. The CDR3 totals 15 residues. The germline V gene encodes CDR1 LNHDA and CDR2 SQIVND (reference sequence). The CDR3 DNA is TGTGCCAGTACGTACGGGACAGCCGATCAAGAGACCCAGTACTTC. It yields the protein CASTYGTADQETQYF.

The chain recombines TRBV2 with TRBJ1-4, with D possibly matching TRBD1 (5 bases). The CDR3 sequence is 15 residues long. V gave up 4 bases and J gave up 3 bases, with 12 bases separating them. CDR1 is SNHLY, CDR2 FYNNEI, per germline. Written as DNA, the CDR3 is TGTGCCAGCAGTGTCTTGGGGCAGTCTAATGAAAAACTGTTTTTT. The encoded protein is CASSVLGQSNEKLFF.

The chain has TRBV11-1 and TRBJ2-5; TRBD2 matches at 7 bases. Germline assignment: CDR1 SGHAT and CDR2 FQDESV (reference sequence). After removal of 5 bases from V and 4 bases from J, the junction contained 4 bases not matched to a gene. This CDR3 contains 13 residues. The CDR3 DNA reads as TGTGCCAGCAGCGCAGAGCGGGGAGAGACCCAGTACTTC. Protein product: CASSAERGETQYF.

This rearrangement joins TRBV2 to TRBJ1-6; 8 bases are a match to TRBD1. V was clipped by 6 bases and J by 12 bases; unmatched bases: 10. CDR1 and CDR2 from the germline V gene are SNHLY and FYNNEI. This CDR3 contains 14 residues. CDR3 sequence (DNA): TGTGCCAGCAGCTTCGGACAGGGCTGGGGACCCCTCCACTTT. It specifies CASSFGQGWGPLHF.

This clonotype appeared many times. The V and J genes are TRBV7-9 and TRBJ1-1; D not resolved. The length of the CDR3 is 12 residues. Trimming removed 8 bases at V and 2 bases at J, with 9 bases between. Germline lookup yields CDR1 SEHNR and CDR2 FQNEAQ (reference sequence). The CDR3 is CASDGRNTEAFF. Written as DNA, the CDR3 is TGTGCCAGCGATGGACGTAACACTGAAGCTTTCTTT.

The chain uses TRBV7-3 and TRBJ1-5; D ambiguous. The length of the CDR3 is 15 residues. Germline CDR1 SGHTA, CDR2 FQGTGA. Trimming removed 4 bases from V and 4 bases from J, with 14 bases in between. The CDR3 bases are TGTGCCAGCAGCTCGACCCGCGCAAAGAATCAGCCCCAGCATTTT. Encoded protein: CASSSTRAKNQPQHF.

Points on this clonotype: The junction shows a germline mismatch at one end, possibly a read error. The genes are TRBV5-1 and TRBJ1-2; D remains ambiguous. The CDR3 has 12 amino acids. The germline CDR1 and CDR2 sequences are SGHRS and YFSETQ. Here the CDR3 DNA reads TGCGCCAGCAGCTTGGAAGGGTTCGGCTGCACCTTC. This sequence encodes CASSLEGFGCTF.

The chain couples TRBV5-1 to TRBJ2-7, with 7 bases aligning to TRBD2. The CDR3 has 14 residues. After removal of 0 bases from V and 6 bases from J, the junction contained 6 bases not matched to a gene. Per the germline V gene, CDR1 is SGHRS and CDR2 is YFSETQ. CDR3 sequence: CASSLEGRAAEQYF. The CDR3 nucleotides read TGCGCCAGCAGCTTGGAAGGGAGGGCGGCCGAGCAGTACTTC.

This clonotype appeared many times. The CDR3 here is CATSDLERDQPQHF. The CDR3 nucleotides are TGTGCCACCAGTGATTTGGAGCGTGACCAGCCCCAGCATTTT. The chain has TRBV24-1 and TRBJ1-5; unclear D gene. The CDR3 has 14 residues. V was shortened by 0 bases and J by 7 bases, with 9 bases between the two germline ends. Germline V gene data show CDR1 as KGHDR and CDR2 as SFDVKD.

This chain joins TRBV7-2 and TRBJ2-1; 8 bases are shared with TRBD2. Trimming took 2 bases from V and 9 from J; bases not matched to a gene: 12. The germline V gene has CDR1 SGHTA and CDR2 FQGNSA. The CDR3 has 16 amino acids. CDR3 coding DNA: TGTGCCAGCAGCTTATCACCCCAATCTCGGGAGGGTGAGCAGTTCTTC. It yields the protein CASSLSPQSREGEQFF.

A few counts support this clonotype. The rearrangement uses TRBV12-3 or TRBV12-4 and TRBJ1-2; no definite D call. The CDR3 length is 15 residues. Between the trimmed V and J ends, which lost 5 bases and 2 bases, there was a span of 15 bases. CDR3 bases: TGTGCCAGCAGTGGTGTGGCGGCCTTCAACTATGGCTACACCTTC. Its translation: CASSGVAAFNYGYTF.

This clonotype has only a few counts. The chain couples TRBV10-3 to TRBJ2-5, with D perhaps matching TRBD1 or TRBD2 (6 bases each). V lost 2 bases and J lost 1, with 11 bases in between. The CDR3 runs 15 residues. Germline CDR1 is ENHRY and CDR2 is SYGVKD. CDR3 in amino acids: CAISERWGAQETQYF. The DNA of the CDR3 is TGTGCCATCAGTGAGAGGTGGGGGGCCCAAGAGACCCAGTACTTC.

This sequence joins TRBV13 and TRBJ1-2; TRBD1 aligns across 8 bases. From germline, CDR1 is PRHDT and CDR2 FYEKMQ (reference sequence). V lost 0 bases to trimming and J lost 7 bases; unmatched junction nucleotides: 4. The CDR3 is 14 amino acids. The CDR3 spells CASSLGQGAFGYTF. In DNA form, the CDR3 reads TGTGCCAGCAGCTTAGGGCAGGGGGCCTTTGGCTACACCTTC.

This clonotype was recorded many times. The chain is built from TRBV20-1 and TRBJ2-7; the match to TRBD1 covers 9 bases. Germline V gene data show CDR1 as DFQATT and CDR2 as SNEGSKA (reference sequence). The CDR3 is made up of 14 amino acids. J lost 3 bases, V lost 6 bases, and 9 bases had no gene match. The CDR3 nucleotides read TGCAGTGCCGACGGTGGGACAGGGCGCTACGAGCAGTACTTC. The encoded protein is CSADGGTGRYEQYF.

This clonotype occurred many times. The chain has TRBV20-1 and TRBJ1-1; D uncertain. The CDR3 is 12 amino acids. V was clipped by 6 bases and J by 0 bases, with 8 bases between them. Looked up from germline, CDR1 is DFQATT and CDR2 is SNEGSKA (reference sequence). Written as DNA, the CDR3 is TGCAGTGCGGACGAGATGAACACTGAAGCTTTCTTT. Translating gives CSADEMNTEAFF.

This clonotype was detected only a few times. The CDR3 bases are TGTGCCAGCAGCGGCCGACAGGGAACCTACGAGCAGTACTTC. Amino acids: CASSGRQGTYEQYF. The V gene is TRBV7-2, the J gene TRBJ2-7; the match to TRBD1 covers 7 bases. Germline assignment: CDR1 SGHTA and CDR2 FQGNSA. This CDR3 has 14 amino acids. After removal of 5 bases from V and 2 bases from J, the junction contained 6 bases not matched to a gene.

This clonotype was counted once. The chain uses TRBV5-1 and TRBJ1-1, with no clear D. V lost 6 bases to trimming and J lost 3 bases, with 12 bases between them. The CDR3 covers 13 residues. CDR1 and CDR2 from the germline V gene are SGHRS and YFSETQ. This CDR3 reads CASISSGYTEAFF. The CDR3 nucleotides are TGCGCCAGCATCTCCTCGGGGTACACTGAAGCTTTCTTT.

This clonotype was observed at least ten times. Here the CDR3 DNA reads TGTGCCAGCAGTAAGGGGGCCGCCTACGAGCAGTACTTC. Translating it yields CASSKGAAYEQYF. The gene calls are TRBV25-1 and TRBJ2-7; 7 positions match TRBD1. Per the germline V gene, CDR1 is MGHDK and CDR2 is SYGVNS. V lost 5 bases to trimming and J lost 2 bases; unmatched junction nucleotides: 3. The CDR3 consists of 13 residues.

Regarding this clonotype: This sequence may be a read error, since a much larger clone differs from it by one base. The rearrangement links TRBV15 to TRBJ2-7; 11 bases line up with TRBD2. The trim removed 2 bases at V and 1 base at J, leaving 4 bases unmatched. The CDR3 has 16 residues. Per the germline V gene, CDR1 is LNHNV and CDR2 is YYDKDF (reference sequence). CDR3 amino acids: CATSRPTSGGSYEQYF. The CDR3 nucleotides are TGTGCCACCAGCAGACCAACTAGCGGGGGATCCTACGAGCAGTACTTC.

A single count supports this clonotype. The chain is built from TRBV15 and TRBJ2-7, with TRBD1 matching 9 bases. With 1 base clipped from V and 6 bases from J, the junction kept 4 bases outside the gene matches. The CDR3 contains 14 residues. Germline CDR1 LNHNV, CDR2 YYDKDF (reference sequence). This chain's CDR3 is CATSRVGTGSEQYF. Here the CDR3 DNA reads TGTGCCACCAGCAGAGTCGGGACAGGGAGCGAGCAGTACTTC. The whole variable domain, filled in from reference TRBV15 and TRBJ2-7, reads DAMVIQNPRYQVTQFGKPVTLSCSQTLNHNVMYWYQQKSSQAPKLLFHYYDKDFNNEADTPDNFQSRRPNTSFCFLDIRSPGLGDTAMYLCATSRVGTGSEQYFGPGTRLTVT.